The source of this T cell receptor (beta chain) is a study of regulatory T cells in long-lasting Graves disease. For TCR beta, libraries came from iRepertoire HTBI primers and Arm-PCR of CDR3 regions. Authors' methods: Identification yielded about 66 TRBV and roughly 14 TRBJ segments across samples. In TCRdb, the multiplex PCR reads were re-called with MiXCR into one record per CDR3 protein. The V and J calls were not made by the authors but by TCRdb's processing. Of roughly 360,000 distinct CDR3 sequences in the sample, around 23% are singletons; the top ten hold approximately 27%. This CDR3 contains 15 residues. Germline loops: CDR1 MGHDK, CDR2 SYGVNS. The V end lost 2 bases, the J end lost 0 bases, and 10 bases lay between the germline ends. Noted time point: persistent/refractory GD, antithyroid drugs over 5 years with positive TRAb. Isolated PBMC RNA provided the starting material for the TCR library. Roughly 10 milliliters of peripheral blood went into EDTA tubes.

Whole-study results and caveats: Not thyroid tissue but only peripheral blood was studied. More public clonotypes were shared by persistent patients (2,741) than by new patients (around 990).

This clonotype came up many times. What it binds is not known. The chain links TRBV25-1 to TRBJ2-5, with a possible D match to TRBD2 (6 bases). Material: peripheral blood mononuclear cells (PBMCs), obtained when the disease was refractory, from a patient treated with antithyroid drugs. The receptor was isolated from a woman in her thirties or forties with Graves disease. DNA of the CDR3: TGTGCCAGCAGTGAAGCTTGGGGGGACCAAGAGACCCAGTACTTC. As protein: CASSEAWGDQETQYF.